This T cell receptor (beta chain) stems from a study of low-dose radiotherapy and immunotherapy resistance in tumors. For the study at large: Patients took 300 mg oral aspirin daily for four cycles from cycle 1 day 1.

Trimming took off 0 bases at V and 6 bases at J, with 10 bases between the two ends. CDR3 length equals 13 residues. Germline V CDR1 and CDR2: SGDLS, YYNGEE. First-strand cDNA relied on TRAV- and TRBV-specific primers spanning alpha and beta chains. A constant-region primer paired with the V-primer adapter amplified TCRs over about 19 PCR cycles. MiXCR, run by TCRdb on the reads, gives a single entry per CDR3 protein. The table shows about 97,000 distinct CDR3 sequences, with around 20% occurring only once. This clonotype was seen many times. Time point noted: after trial treatment. Treatment noted: LDRT plus nivolumab, ipilimumab, low-dose cyclophosphamide and aspirin (RACIN trial).

Here the sequenced sample was PBMCs, taken after low-dose radiotherapy plus immunotherapy. The J gene is TRBJ2-7, the V gene TRBV9; D gene uncertain. The source of this sequence is a male donor with prostate cancer. CDR3 residues: CASSVARRGEQYF. CDR3 bases: TGTGCCAGCAGCGTAGCCAGACGAGGCGAGCAGTACTTC. The variable domain in full, with the rest retrieved from reference TRBV9 and TRBJ2-7, is DSGVTQTPKHLITATGQRVTLRCSPRSGDLSVYWYQQSLDQGLQFLIQYYNGEERAKGNILERFSAQQFPDLHSELNLSSLELGDSALYFCASSVARRGEQYFGPGTRLTVT.